This T cell receptor (beta chain) was captured in a study of T cell changes during pregnancy in multiple sclerosis (dated by TCRdb to between 2019 and 2020). About the full investigation: The study looked at changes in the T cell repertoire across pregnancy in women with multiple sclerosis.

The germline V gene (reference sequence) yields SEHNR for CDR1 and FQNEAQ for CDR2. V is shortened by 7 bases, J by 6 bases, and the region joining them spans 16 bases. From its cysteine to its phenylalanine, the CDR3 spans 13 amino acids. Solely the CDR3 DNA is kept, with 39 bases framed from the first base. Preparation of the library involved the immunoSEQ multiplex PCR assay. Sourced from immuneACCESS, this table was stored by TCRdb with only in-frame sequences that have V and J called. A share of the clones is absent; for the studies checked, an unresolved V gene accounts for under half, and the remainder has no known explanation. Across this sample there are about 59,000 clones, with 93% seen only once. Approximately 0.36% of the sample comes from the top ten. With respect to this clone: This receptor's antigen is unknown. Per-base quality was not reported, and no clone a single base away is much larger than it.

This sequence was found in a female donor with multiple sclerosis, enrolled in a pregnancy study. The rearranged chain carries TRBV7-9 and TRBJ2-7; perhaps TRBD2 is the D gene, with 6 bases matching. Sequencing used CD4+ T cells from peripheral blood mononuclear cells, obtained before pregnancy. The CDR3 is CASTGSLPREQYF. The bases are TGTGCCAGCACCGGGAGTTTGCCCCGCGAGCAGTACTTC.